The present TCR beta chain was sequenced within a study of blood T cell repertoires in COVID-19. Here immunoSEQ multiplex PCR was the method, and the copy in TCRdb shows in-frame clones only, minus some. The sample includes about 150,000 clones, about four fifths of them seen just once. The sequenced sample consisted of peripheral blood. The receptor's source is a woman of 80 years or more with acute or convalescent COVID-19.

The CDR3 bases are TGTGCCAGCAGGGTGACTGTCCCGGAGACCCAGTACTTC. Amino acids: CASRVTVPETQYF. V and J are TRBV2 and TRBJ2-5; D remains ambiguous. V was pared by 6 bases and J by 5 bases, with 13 bases between. The CDR3 covers 13 residues. CDR1 and CDR2 (germline): SNHLY, FYNNEI. The entire variable domain, with the rest obtained from reference TRBV2 and TRBJ2-5, is as follows: EPEVTQTPSHQVTQMGQEVILRCVPISNHLYFYWYRQILGQKVEFLVSFYNNEISEKSEIFDDQFSVERPDGSNFTLKIRSTKLEDSAMYFCASRVTVPETQYFGPGTRLLVL.